Detailed here is one TCR beta chain. Compared with germline, one end of the junction differs, possibly owing to a read error. This sample stems from a study of blood T cell repertoires in COVID-19. As originally analysed: Using reference gene primer amplification, nucleated cell counts were estimated. TCRdb keeps only in-frame clones here, not all; method: immunoSEQ multiplex PCR. V, J and clone size reflect that table, while D and trimming were determined from the DNA. The data show 210,000 or so clones, 85% to 90% seen once. What was sequenced was peripheral blood. This TCR derives from a man aged 30-40 years with COVID-19, enrolled during active disease.

CDR3 DNA sequence: TGTGCTAGTGGGGGACAGGGAGACTTC. It encodes CASGGQGDF. The rearrangement links TRBV12-5 to TRBJ1-2; 9 positions match TRBD1. From germline, CDR1 is LGHNT and CDR2 FRNRAP. The CDR3 sequence is 9 residues long. The full variable domain, with the rest looked up from reference TRBV12-5 and TRBJ1-2, is DARVTQTPRHKVTEMGQEVTMRCQPILGHNTVFWYRQTMMQGLELLAYFRNRAPLDDSGMPKDRFSAEMPDATLATLKIQPSEPRDSAVYFCASGGQGDFGSGTRLTVV.